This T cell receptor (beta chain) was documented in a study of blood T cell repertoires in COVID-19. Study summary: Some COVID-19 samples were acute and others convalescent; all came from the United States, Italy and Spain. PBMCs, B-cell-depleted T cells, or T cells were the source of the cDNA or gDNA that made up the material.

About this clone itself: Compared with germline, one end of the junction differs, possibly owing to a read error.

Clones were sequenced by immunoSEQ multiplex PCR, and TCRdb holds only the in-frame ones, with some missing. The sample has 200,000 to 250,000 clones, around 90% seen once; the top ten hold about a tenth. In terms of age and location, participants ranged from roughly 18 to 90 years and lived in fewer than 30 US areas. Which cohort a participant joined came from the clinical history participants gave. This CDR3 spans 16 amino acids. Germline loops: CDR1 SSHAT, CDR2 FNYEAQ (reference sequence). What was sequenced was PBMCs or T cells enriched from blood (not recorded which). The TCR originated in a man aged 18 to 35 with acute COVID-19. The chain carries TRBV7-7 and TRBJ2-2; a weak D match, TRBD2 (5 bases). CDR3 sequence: CASSRRLGTSSGELFF. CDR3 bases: TGTGCTAGCAGTCGCCGTCTCGGTACTAGTTCCGGGGAGCTGTTTTTT.